Listed here is a single T cell receptor beta chain. This table comes from immunoSEQ multiplex PCR, and its TCRdb copy is limited to in-frame clones, with some not included. The data hold some 240,000 clones, with roughly 88% observed a single time. The data originate from a study of blood T cell repertoires in COVID-19. About the study: The samples span acute and convalescent COVID-19 from the United States, Italy and Spain.

Trimming stripped 4 bases from V and 6 bases from J, with 10 bases between. Germline values: CDR1 SGDLS, CDR2 YYNGEE. The CDR3 is 12 residues long. The TCR originated in a middle-aged woman who had recovered from COVID-19. This chain uses TRBV9 with TRBJ1-2; TRBD1 might be the D (6 bases). The sequencing input was peripheral blood. The CDR3 loop reads CASSNQGNGYTF. CDR3 DNA: TGTGCCAGCAGCAACCAGGGGAATGGCTACACCTTC.